Listed here are 27 T cell receptor beta chains from one sample, sequenced in a study of cytomegalovirus exposure and HLA in healthy donors. TCRdb's copy holds only in-frame clones and misses some; the assay was immunoSEQ multiplex PCR. The sample carries some 150,000 clones, approximately 89% recorded once. Sequencing was done on a sample of PBMCs. All receptors derive from a man aged 18 to 29 in good health and CMV-seropositive.

V usage is TRBV25-1 and J usage is TRBJ1-2, with 7 bases that match TRBD1. V dropped 3 bases and J dropped 2; count of bases not matched to a gene: 6. The CDR3 consists of 15 residues. Germline V gene sequence: CDR1 MGHDK, CDR2 SYGVNS. The CDR3 coding sequence is TGTGCCAGCAGTGATCTGGTACAGGGGAACTATGGCTACACCTTC. Protein product: CASSDLVQGNYGYTF.

The V gene is TRBV28, the J gene TRBJ2-7; possible D gene TRBD1, 5 bases. In germline, CDR1 is MDHEN, CDR2 SYDVKM. Trimming left V 4 bases short and J 0 bases short, with 16 bases between. The CDR3 spans 16 residues. The DNA for the CDR3 is TGTGCCAGCAGTTCCCGATGGACAACCTTCTCCTACGAGCAGTACTTC. Translated, it gives CASSSRWTTFSYEQYF.

This clone has a handful of counts. This chain uses TRBV7-6 with TRBJ1-2, with 11 positions matching TRBD1. The germline V gene has CDR1 SGHVS and CDR2 FNYEAQ. The CDR3 sequence is 14 residues long. V shed 1 base, J shed 7 bases, and the junction held 2 bases outside the gene matches. CDR3 region: CASSLGTGGGGYTF. The CDR3 DNA sequence: TGTGCCAGCAGCTTAGGGACAGGGGGCGGTGGCTACACCTTC.

This chain joins TRBV28 and TRBJ2-7; D is unresolved. The CDR3 covers 12 residues. The germline gives CDR1 MDHEN, CDR2 SYDVKM. Deletions cut 3 bases from V and 3 bases from J, with 6 bases between. The CDR3, as DNA: TGTGCCAGCAGTTTGAGCCGCTACGAGCAGTACTTC. Protein product: CASSLSRYEQYF.

The V call is TRBV9, the J call TRBJ2-1; 7 positions match TRBD2. V lost 0 bases to trimming and J lost 4 bases; unmatched junction nucleotides: 7. This CDR3 is 16 amino acids long. Germline V gene data show CDR1 as SGDLS and CDR2 as YYNGEE. CDR3 in amino acids: CASSVAPAGTYNEQFF. The CDR3 coding sequence is TGTGCCAGCAGCGTAGCTCCAGCGGGAACGTACAATGAGCAGTTCTTC.

The genes are TRBV11-2 and TRBJ1-2; 7 bases align to TRBD1. V dropped 1 base and J dropped 1; count of bases not matched to a gene: 9. The CDR3 loop spans 17 amino acids. Germline values: CDR1 SGHAT, CDR2 FQNNGV. The chain's CDR3 is CASSLVTGRSSNYGYTF. CDR3 in DNA: TGTGCCAGCAGCTTAGTGACAGGGAGGTCAAGTAACTATGGCTACACCTTC.

V gene TRBV5-1 combines with J gene TRBJ1-2; TRBD1 agrees at 9 bases. With V trimmed by 5 bases and J by 6 bases, 8 bases remained unmatched. The CDR3 contains 14 residues. Germline values: CDR1 SGHRS, CDR2 YFSETQ. The CDR3 sequence is CASRPGQGIDGYTF. CDR3 DNA: TGCGCCAGCAGACCGGGACAGGGAATTGATGGCTACACCTTC.

The chain couples TRBV5-6 to TRBJ2-7; weak D call: TRBD2 (7 bases). Germline V CDR1 and CDR2: SGHDT, YYEEEE. The V and J ends lost 4 bases and 5 bases respectively, with 13 bases between them. The CDR3 is made up of 13 amino acids. CDR3 bases: TGTGCCAGCAGCAACGGGGGGCTCGACGAGCAGTACTTC. Protein product: CASSNGGLDEQYF. The complete variable domain, with remaining parts taken from reference TRBV5-6 and TRBJ2-7, reads DAGVTQSPTHLIKTRGQQVTLRCSPKSGHDTVSWYQQALGQGPQFIFQYYEEEERQRGNFPDRFSGHQFPNYSSELNVNALLLGDSALYLCASSNGGLDEQYFGPGTRLTVT.

The genes are TRBV7-9 and TRBJ2-7; TRBD1 is a possible D gene (6 bases). CDR1 and CDR2 (germline): SEHNR, FQNEAQ (reference sequence). Trimming removed 5 bases at V and 3 bases at J, with 23 bases between. The CDR3 contains 17 residues. DNA for the CDR3: TGTGCCAGCAGCCCCCCGGTTCGGCAGGGGTTTCGCTACGAGCAGTACTTC. This encodes CASSPPVRQGFRYEQYF.

This rearrangement joins TRBV6-5 to TRBJ2-2; D unclear. CDR1 and CDR2 from the germline V gene are MNHEY and SVGAGI. Trimming shortened V by 8 bases and J by 4 bases, and 11 bases separated the two germline ends. The CDR3 is made up of 13 amino acids. For the CDR3, the DNA is TGTGCCAGCGTCCGAGTGAGCACCGGGGAGCTGTTTTTT. It translates to CASVRVSTGELFF.

The chain uses TRBV15 and TRBJ2-7; 7 nucleotides agree with TRBD1. This CDR3 comprises 17 residues. J lost 3 bases, V lost 3 bases, and 14 bases had no gene match. The germline V gene encodes CDR1 LNHNV and CDR2 YYDKDF (reference sequence). The CDR3 nucleotides are TGTGCCACCAGCAGCTCGAACCTCGGGACAGTAAACTACGAGCAGTACTTC. Translated, it gives CATSSSNLGTVNYEQYF.

The chain couples TRBV11-2 to TRBJ2-7, with D possibly TRBD2 on 6 matching bases. Germline CDR1 and CDR2: SGHAT and FQNNGV. This CDR3 contains 12 residues. V was trimmed by 3 bases and J by 6 bases, leaving 9 bases between them. The CDR3 region is CASSLGRGEQYF. CDR3 coding DNA: TGTGCCAGCAGCTTGGGGCGGGGCGAGCAGTACTTC.

The chain uses TRBV9 and TRBJ2-3; tentative D call: TRBD2 (6 bases). Per germline, CDR1 SGDLS and CDR2 YYNGEE. The CDR3 length is 16 residues. V lost 0 bases and J 4 bases, leaving 15 bases between the germline ends. This CDR3 reads CASSVGDGSRADTQYF. CDR3 DNA: TGTGCCAGCAGCGTAGGGGACGGGAGTAGGGCAGATACGCAGTATTTT.

The chain carries TRBV2 and TRBJ1-5; TRBD1 matches 10 bases. This CDR3 region has 14 residues. Trimming removed 9 bases from V and 4 bases from J; junction bases left unmatched: 6. Germline loops: CDR1 SNHLY, CDR2 FYNNEI. The chain's CDR3 is CASGGQGSNQPQHF. CDR3 nucleotides: TGTGCCAGTGGGGGACAGGGGTCAAATCAGCCCCAGCATTTT.

The chain links TRBV6-1 to TRBJ1-2; weak D call: TRBD1 (6 bases). The V end was cut by 1 base, the J end by 3 bases, with 12 bases between. The germline CDR1 and CDR2 sequences are MNHNS and SASEGT. The CDR3 sequence is 15 residues long. This CDR3 reads CASSEVGQTHYGYTF. The CDR3 DNA reads TGTGCCAGCAGTGAAGTTGGACAGACACACTATGGCTACACCTTC.

The chain links TRBV10-2 to TRBJ1-4, with 10 bases identical to TRBD1. Germline lookup yields CDR1 WSHSY and CDR2 SAAADI. This CDR3 region has 15 residues. Germline trimming cut 10 bases from V and 8 bases from J; bases unmatched to any gene: 13. The CDR3 bases are TGCGCCACCTTCGGACAGGGGGAATCCGAGGAAAAACTGTTTTTT. This encodes CATFGQGESEEKLFF.

The chain has TRBV6-1 and TRBJ2-2, with a possible D match to TRBD1 (6 bases). Germline values: CDR1 MNHNS, CDR2 SASEGT. This CDR3 region has 16 residues. Trimming removed 0 bases at V and 4 bases at J, with 12 bases between. The CDR3 loop reads CASSEAGRGVTGELFF. The CDR3 DNA follows: TGTGCCAGCAGTGAAGCGGGCAGGGGCGTCACCGGGGAGCTGTTTTTT.

This chain joins TRBV28 and TRBJ2-7; perhaps TRBD1 as D (6 bases). The CDR3 contains 14 residues. Germline lookup yields CDR1 MDHEN and CDR2 SYDVKM. V lost 7 bases and J lost 0, with 13 bases in between. The CDR3 DNA reads as TGTGCCAGCACAAGGCCAGGGGCCTCCTACGAGCAGTACTTC. Translating it yields CASTRPGASYEQYF.

This clone was recorded once. The genes are TRBV20-1 and TRBJ1-2; D uncertain. V was clipped by 4 bases and J by 4 bases, with 7 bases between them. The CDR3 covers 11 residues. From germline, CDR1 is DFQATT and CDR2 SNEGSKA (reference sequence). CDR3 amino acids: CSAIIPYGYTF. The CDR3 nucleotides are TGCAGTGCTATAATCCCCTATGGCTACACCTTC.

The chain combines TRBV28 with TRBJ1-2; TRBD1 agrees at 9 bases. Germline loops: CDR1 MDHEN, CDR2 SYDVKM. After removal of 3 bases from V and 1 base from J, the junction contained 3 bases not matched to a gene. CDR3 length: 15 amino acids. In DNA, the CDR3 is TGTGCCAGCAGTTTCGACAGGGGGGGTAACTATGGCTACACCTTC. This codes for CASSFDRGGNYGYTF.

The rearrangement links TRBV5-6 to TRBJ1-1, with a possible D match to TRBD1 (6 bases). There are 15 residues in the CDR3. The germline V gene has CDR1 SGHDT and CDR2 YYEEEE. V lost 2 bases and J 2 bases, leaving 13 bases between the germline ends. CDR3 residues: CASSFGGRGNTEAFF. For the CDR3, the DNA is TGTGCCAGCAGCTTTGGCGGCAGGGGTAACACTGAAGCTTTCTTT. Full variable domain (missing parts from reference TRBV5-6 and TRBJ1-1): DAGVTQSPTHLIKTRGQQVTLRCSPKSGHDTVSWYQQALGQGPQFIFQYYEEEERQRGNFPDRFSGHQFPNYSSELNVNALLLGDSALYLCASSFGGRGNTEAFFGQGTRLTVV.

This clone was seen a few times. J is TRBJ2-2 and V is TRBV6-5; no reliable D call. Germline CDR1 and CDR2: MNHEY and SVGAGI. This CDR3 spans 14 amino acids. The V and J ends lost 6 bases and 1 base respectively, with 9 bases between them. CDR3 in DNA: TGTGCCAGCAGACCCCAGTGGAACACCGGGGAGCTGTTTTTT. It specifies CASRPQWNTGELFF.

This chain links TRBV6-1 with TRBJ1-5; D remains unclear. Trimming took 8 bases from V and 2 from J, leaving 16 bases between them. The CDR3 totals 15 residues. Germline values: CDR1 MNHNS, CDR2 SASEGT. DNA for the CDR3: TGTGCCAGCGAATCCCAGGTATTCGGCAATCAGCCCCAGCATTTT. Translation: CASESQVFGNQPQHF.

Written as DNA, the CDR3 is TGTGCCAGCAGTTTCCAGGGTTTCAACGAGCAGTACTTC. This encodes CASSFQGFNEQYF. The chain couples TRBV27 to TRBJ2-7; D possibly corresponds to TRBD1 (5 bases). The V gene's germline CDR1 is MNHEY and CDR2 SMNVEV (reference sequence). CDR3 length equals 13 residues. Trimming took off 3 bases at V and 5 bases at J, with 11 bases between the two ends.

The chain combines TRBV19 with TRBJ1-5; D may be TRBD1 (6 bases). Germline CDR1 reads LNHDA; CDR2 reads SQIVND (reference sequence). Trimming cost V 7 bases and J 0 bases, with 16 bases left between them. The CDR3 consists of 16 residues. The CDR3 DNA reads as TGTGCCAGTAAGGAGGACAGCCCCTATAGCAATCAGCCCCAGCATTTT. Protein sequence: CASKEDSPYSNQPQHF.

V is TRBV28 and J is TRBJ1-1; D is uncertain. CDR1 is MDHEN, CDR2 SYDVKM, per germline. CDR3 size: 14 residues. Trimming took off 6 bases at V and 1 base at J, with 12 bases between the two ends. The CDR3 reads CASRPPARNTEAFF. The CDR3 coding sequence is TGTGCCAGCAGGCCCCCGGCTAGGAACACTGAAGCTTTCTTT.

This clone was picked up one time. The rearrangement uses TRBV13 and TRBJ2-3, with 12 bases lining up with TRBD2. CDR1 is PRHDT, CDR2 FYEKMQ, per germline (reference sequence). The CDR3 length is 18 residues. V lost 5 bases and J lost 1; bases outside the gene matches: 10. For the CDR3, the DNA is TGTGCCAGCAGCGGAACTAGCGGGAGGTATTTTGGCACAGATACGCAGTATTTT. Protein product: CASSGTSGRYFGTDTQYF.